The rows below give T cell receptor beta chains drawn from one sample of a study of T cells in Graves' hyperthyroidism and ophthalmopathy. TCRdb ran MiXCR on the multiplex PCR reads and lists one entry per CDR3 protein. The repertoire holds 300,000 to 400,000 distinct CDR3 sequences, with about 14% as singletons. Sequenced: blood. The receptors shown here come from a woman in her 30s with Graves' ophthalmopathy. Both conserved end residues are part of each CDR3. D genes are given only for firm matches. Size is stated for part of the rows, as once, few or many counts, or as a class when the clone is expanded.

v_gene,j_gene,abundance,d_gene,CDR3nt,CDR3aa
TRBV11-3,TRBJ2-5,many,-,TGTGCCAGCTCATGGGACGAACTTAGAGAGACCCAGTACTTC,CASSWDELRETQYF
TRBV19,TRBJ2-1,-,-,TGTGCCAGTAGTATATACTCCGGGACAATAAGTGAGCAGTTCTTC,CASSIYSGTISEQFF
TRBV20-1,TRBJ1-1,many,TRBD1,TGCAGTGCTAGATCTGGACAGGGGGACACTGAAGCTTTCTTT,CSARSGQGDTEAFF
TRBV15,TRBJ1-6,few,TRBD1,TGTGCCACCAGCAGAGAACAGGGGGGCTCACCCCTCCACTTT,CATSREQGGSPLHF
TRBV7-6,TRBJ2-5,many,TRBD1,TGTGCCAGCACCGTCGCGGGGACAGGAGGGCAAGAGACCCAGTACTTC,CASTVAGTGGQETQYF
TRBV20-1,TRBJ1-3,many,-,TGCAGTGCTAGACAGGGAGGCTTAAACACCATATATTTT,CSARQGGLNTIYF
TRBV4-1,TRBJ2-7,many,-,TGCGCCAGCAGCCAAGATAGTGTGGAGTACGAGCAGTACTTC,CASSQDSVEYEQYF
TRBV11-1,TRBJ2-1,many,-,TGTGCCAGCAGCTTAGTCGATTTAGGGTCTAATGAGCAGTTCTTC,CASSLVDLGSNEQFF
TRBV10-1,TRBJ2-7,few,-,TGCGCCAGCAGTGAGGCAGGCACCTACGAGCAGTACTTC,CASSEAGTYEQYF
TRBV11-2,TRBJ2-1,many,-,TGTGCCAGCAGGTCATCCTTCTCCTACAATGAGCAGTTCTTC,CASRSSFSYNEQFF
TRBV12-3/TRBV12-4,TRBJ2-3,many,-,TGTGCCAGCCGGCGTAGCCGGGAAATAGGGTCTGCCACAGATACGCAGTATTTT,CASRRSREIGSATDTQYF
TRBV7-2,TRBJ2-3,many,TRBD2,TGTGCCAGCTCCGGGACTAGCGCGCCGGATACGCAGTATTTT,CASSGTSAPDTQYF
TRBV2,TRBJ2-1,-,-,TGTGCCAGCAGCGAACTGGGATACAATGAGCAGTTCTTC,CASSELGYNEQFF
TRBV2,TRBJ2-1,many,TRBD2,TGTGCCAGCAGTAAGGGACTAGCGGGATCCTACAATGAGCAGTTCTTC,CASSKGLAGSYNEQFF
TRBV29-1,TRBJ1-1,many,TRBD1,TGCAGCGCCCTGGGGAGGGACAGTTCATTATCGGGTTCGGGCACTGAAGCTTTCTTT,CSALGRDSSLSGSGTEAFF
TRBV20-1,TRBJ2-1,many,-,TGCAGTGCCCCGGACAGAAAGTCCTACAATGAGCAGTTCTTC,CSAPDRKSYNEQFF
TRBV3-1,TRBJ1-2,-,-,TGTGCCAGCAGCCAAGGGGGCGGGGGGATCAGCTACACCTTC,CASSQGGGGISYTF
TRBV6-1,TRBJ1-1,many,-,TGTGCCAGCAGAGCAATGTTAGCGGACACTGAAGCTTTCTTT,CASRAMLADTEAFF
TRBV19,TRBJ1-1,few,-,TGTGCCAGTAGATTGACAGGCCGGAACACTGAAGCTTTCTTT,CASRLTGRNTEAFF
TRBV9,TRBJ2-2,-,TRBD1,TGTGCCAGCAGCCTCGCCGGGACAGGGAACACCGGGGAGCTGTTTTTT,CASSLAGTGNTGELFF
TRBV24-1,TRBJ2-7,few,TRBD2,TGTGCCACCAGTGAATCCGGGGGGGAGCAGTACTTC,CATSESGGEQYF
TRBV11-2,TRBJ2-7,-,TRBD2,TGTGCCAGCAGCTCGCACACTAGCGGGGCCTCTGAGCAGTACTTC,CASSSHTSGASEQYF